The rows below give T cell receptor beta chains drawn from one sample of a study of cytomegalovirus exposure and HLA in healthy donors. Assay: immunoSEQ multiplex PCR; the TCRdb copy retains only in-frame clones and omits some. The table shows about 260,000 clones, with 90% occurring only once. Sequencing was performed on PBMCs. Source of these receptors: a woman younger than 45 in good health and CMV-seronegative. The CDR3 runs from the conserved cysteine through the conserved F or W. A D gene is named only where the DNA matches it firmly. Not all rows give a size; the values are once, few, many and, for expanded clones, a class.

V gene,J gene,clone size,D gene,CDR3 DNA,CDR3 protein
TRBV29-1,TRBJ1-1,NA,NA,TGCAGCGTTGAAGATGTAGGGGCAACGGCTTTCTTT,CSVEDVGATAFF
TRBV7-2,TRBJ2-1,NA,NA,TGTGCCAGCAGCTTACTCGAGGTCCCCAATGAGCAGTTCTTC,CASSLLEVPNEQFF
TRBV30,TRBJ2-7,NA,TRBD1,TGTGCCTGGAGTGTACAACGGTACAGGGGGCGCGACTCAACCTACGAGCAGTACTTC,CAWSVQRYRGRDSTYEQYF
TRBV19,TRBJ2-1,NA,NA,TGTGCCAGTAGTATCCGTAGAACCTACAATGAGCAGTTCTTC,CASSIRRTYNEQFF
TRBV6-1,TRBJ2-7,few,TRBD2,TGTGCCAGCAGTCCGGAAGCGGGAGGCTCCTACGAGCAGTACTTC,CASSPEAGGSYEQYF
TRBV29-1,TRBJ2-7,NA,TRBD2,TGCAGCGTTGAAAGAGTTGGCGGGAGCCACGAGCAGTACTTC,CSVERVGGSHEQYF
TRBV29-1,TRBJ2-3,NA,NA,TGCAGCGTTGACCTCACAGATACGCAGTATTTT,CSVDLTDTQYF
TRBV4-3,TRBJ2-3,NA,TRBD2,TGCGCCAGCAGCCAAGACGCGGTTGGACTAGCGGGAGTCGAAGATTTT,CASSQDAVGLAGVEDF
TRBV5-1,TRBJ2-1,NA,NA,TGCGCCAGCAGCTTGGGGAAGAGCTCCTACAATGAGCAGTTCTTC,CASSLGKSSYNEQFF
TRBV11-2,TRBJ2-7,once,TRBD1,TGTGCCAGCAGCTTACAGCCCCAGGGGGCGCAAGACGAGCAGTACTTC,CASSLQPQGAQDEQYF
TRBV15,TRBJ1-5,once,NA,TGTGCCACCAGCAGCGGGTTCCGGGATGCGGATTCTTTTAATCAGCCCCAGCATTTT,CATSSGFRDADSFNQPQHF
TRBV18,TRBJ2-1,NA,TRBD2,TGTGCCAGCTCTCGGACTAGCGGGATTATCTCCTACAATGAGCAGTTCTTC,CASSRTSGIISYNEQFF
TRBV2,TRBJ2-7,once,NA,TGTGCCAGTAGGTTTAATTCGGTCTCTGGAGAGCAGTACTTC,CASRFNSVSGEQYF
TRBV2,TRBJ1-2,few,NA,TGTGCCAGCAGTGGGACTAACTATGGCTACACCTTC,CASSGTNYGYTF
TRBV5-1,TRBJ2-5,NA,TRBD1,TGCGCCAGCAGAACAGGGGTAGAGACCCAGTACTTC,CASRTGVETQYF
TRBV9,TRBJ2-1,NA,TRBD2,TGTGCCAGCAGCCCACTAGCGGGAGGGCACAATGAGCAGTTCTTC,CASSPLAGGHNEQFF
TRBV4-3,TRBJ2-7,NA,TRBD2,TGCGCCAGCAGCCAAGATTTTGGACTAGCGTGGGAGGGACGGTACGAGCAGTACTTC,CASSQDFGLAWEGRYEQYF
TRBV19,TRBJ1-5,NA,NA,TGTGCCAGTAGTAACCAGGGATGGGGCAATCAGCCCCAGCATTTT,CASSNQGWGNQPQHF
TRBV28,TRBJ1-4,NA,NA,TGTGCCAGCAGTCCGGGGACCTCTGCAACTAATGAAAAACTGTTTTTT,CASSPGTSATNEKLFF
TRBV27,TRBJ2-1,NA,NA,TGTGCCAGCAGTTTATCGTTATGGGATGAGCAGTTCTTC,CASSLSLWDEQFF
TRBV4-3,TRBJ1-1,once,NA,TGCGCCAGCAGCCAAGCAGGGTTGGGCACTGAAGCTTTCTTT,CASSQAGLGTEAFF
TRBV7-2,TRBJ2-3,NA,TRBD2,TGTGCCAGCAGCCCGCGAAGCGGGATGGATACGCAGTATTTT,CASSPRSGMDTQYF
TRBV29-1,TRBJ1-3,NA,NA,TGCAGCGTTGAAGACGGTTTCTCTGGAAACACCATATATTTT,CSVEDGFSGNTIYF
TRBV5-1,TRBJ1-1,NA,NA,TGCGCCAGCAGCTTGGCAGGGGTCGATTCGAACACTGAAGCTTTCTTT,CASSLAGVDSNTEAFF
TRBV5-6,TRBJ2-1,NA,TRBD1,TGTGCCAGCAGCTTGGTACAGGGGGCGCTGAATGAGCAGTTCTTC,CASSLVQGALNEQFF
TRBV11-2,TRBJ2-5,NA,NA,TGTGCCAGCAGCTTAGATCATTTTCGTGGAGGGGGTGAGACCCAGTACTTC,CASSLDHFRGGGETQYF
TRBV19,TRBJ2-5,NA,NA,TGTGCCAGTAGACAGGGCCTAGAGACCCAGTACTTC,CASRQGLETQYF
TRBV11-2,TRBJ1-1,NA,NA,TGTGCCAGCAGCTTAGGCGGGCCCCCTGGGACTGAAGCTTTCTTT,CASSLGGPPGTEAFF
TRBV5-4,TRBJ2-3,NA,NA,TGTGCCAGCAGCGCACGGGGCCGTAGCACAGATACGCAGTATTTT,CASSARGRSTDTQYF
TRBV5-5,TRBJ2-2,NA,NA,TGTGCCAGCAGCTTCACCGGGGAGCTGTTTTTT,CASSFTGELFF
TRBV6-1,TRBJ1-3,once,TRBD1,TGTGCCAGCAGTGAACGGGACAGAATCTCTGGAAACACCATATATTTT,CASSERDRISGNTIYF
TRBV13,TRBJ2-7,NA,TRBD1,TGTGCCAGCAGCCCACTAGGTGGACAGGGTTCCTACGAGCAGTACTTC,CASSPLGGQGSYEQYF
TRBV5-1,TRBJ2-3,NA,NA,TGCGCCAGCAGCTTAGGGGGACACACAGATACGCAGTATTTT,CASSLGGHTDTQYF
TRBV19,TRBJ2-7,once,NA,TGTGCCAGTAGTGCGGAGGGCTACGAGCAGTACTTC,CASSAEGYEQYF
TRBV7-9,TRBJ2-7,NA,NA,TGTGCCAGCAGCTTAAGACGGTTTAACACCTACGAGCAGTACTTC,CASSLRRFNTYEQYF
TRBV4-1,TRBJ1-2,NA,TRBD1,TGCGCCAGCAGCCAAGTGGGGACAGGCTCTAACTATGGCTACACCTTC,CASSQVGTGSNYGYTF